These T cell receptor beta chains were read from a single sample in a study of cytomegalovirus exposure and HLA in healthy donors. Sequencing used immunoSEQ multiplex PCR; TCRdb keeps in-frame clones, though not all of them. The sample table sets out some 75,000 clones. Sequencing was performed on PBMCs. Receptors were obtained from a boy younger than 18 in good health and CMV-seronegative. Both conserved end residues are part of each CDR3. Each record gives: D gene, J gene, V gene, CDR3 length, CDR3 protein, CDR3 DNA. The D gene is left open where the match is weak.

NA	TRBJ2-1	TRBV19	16	CASSISGGEVYNEQFF	TGTGCCAGTAGTATTAGCGGCGGCGAAGTCTACAATGAGCAGTTCTTC
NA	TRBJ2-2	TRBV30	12	CAWTGVTGELFF	TGTGCCTGGACAGGGGTCACCGGGGAGCTGTTTTTT
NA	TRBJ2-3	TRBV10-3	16	CAISEGGSGLTDTQYF	TGTGCCATCAGTGAAGGGGGTAGCGGGCTCACAGATACGCAGTATTTT
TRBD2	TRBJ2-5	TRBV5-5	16	CASSLALAGASGTQYF	TGTGCCAGCAGCTTGGCCCTAGCGGGAGCCTCTGGGACCCAGTACTTC
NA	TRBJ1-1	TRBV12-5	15	CASGPQSRVNTEAFF	TGTGCTAGTGGTCCTCAATCCCGGGTTAACACTGAAGCTTTCTTT
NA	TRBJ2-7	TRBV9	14	CASSPRWGGDEQYF	TGTGCCAGCAGCCCTCGATGGGGGGGCGACGAGCAGTACTTC
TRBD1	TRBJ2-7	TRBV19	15	CASSMGQGNLYEQYF	TGTGCCAGTAGTATGGGACAGGGGAATCTCTACGAGCAGTACTTC
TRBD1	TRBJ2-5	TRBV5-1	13	CASSTGTEETQYF	TGCGCCAGCAGCACCGGGACAGAGGAGACCCAGTACTTC
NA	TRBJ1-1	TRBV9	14	CASSVVTGGTEAFF	TGTGCCAGCAGCGTAGTAACAGGCGGCACTGAAGCTTTCTTT
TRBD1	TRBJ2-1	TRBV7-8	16	CASSLRTGGSHNEQFF	TGTGCCAGCAGCTTACGGACAGGAGGAAGCCACAATGAGCAGTTCTTC
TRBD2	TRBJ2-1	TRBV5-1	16	CASSWVTSGGANEQFF	TGCGCCAGCAGCTGGGTCACTAGCGGGGGGGCAAATGAGCAGTTCTTC